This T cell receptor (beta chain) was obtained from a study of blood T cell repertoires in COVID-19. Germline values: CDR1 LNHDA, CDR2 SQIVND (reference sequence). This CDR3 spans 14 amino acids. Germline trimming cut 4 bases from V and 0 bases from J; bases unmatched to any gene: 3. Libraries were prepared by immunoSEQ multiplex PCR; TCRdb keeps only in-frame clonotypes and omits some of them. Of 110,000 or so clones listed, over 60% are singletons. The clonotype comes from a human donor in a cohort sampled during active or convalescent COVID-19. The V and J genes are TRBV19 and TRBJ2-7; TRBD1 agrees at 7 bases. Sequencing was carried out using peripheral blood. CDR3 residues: CASSTGGSSYEQYF. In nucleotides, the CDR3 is TGTGCCAGTAGTACAGGGGGAAGCTCCTACGAGCAGTACTTC.